These 11 T cell receptor beta chains share one sample of origin, sequenced in a study of T cell responses to AZD1222 COVID-19 vaccine. The data were produced by immunoSEQ multiplex PCR, yet TCRdb's version contains in-frame clones alone and is incomplete. The sample comprises roughly 110,000 clones, about 80% of which are singletons, and approximately 10% rests with the top ten. This material consisted of peripheral blood, taken on day 0 of AZD1222 vaccination. The receptors were gathered from an adult in good health.

V usage is TRBV24-1 and J usage is TRBJ2-5; weak D call: TRBD2 (8 bases). Germline loops: CDR1 KGHDR, CDR2 SFDVKD. The CDR3 contains 18 residues. The ends were cut back, 7 bases at V and 5 bases at J, with 28 bases in the middle. Here the CDR3 DNA reads TGTGCCACCAGCGCGGGGGGACAGCGGGGAAGTCCGGTGGAGACCCAGTACTTC. Translating it yields CATSAGGQRGSPVETQYF.

The rearrangement uses TRBV18 and TRBJ2-3; TRBD1 agrees at 9 bases. Trimming removed 6 bases from V and 4 bases from J; junction bases left unmatched: 8. Germline V gene data show CDR1 as KGHSH and CDR2 as LQKENI. The CDR3 has 15 residues. The CDR3 DNA reads as TGTGCCAGCTCCCTCAGACAGGGGGGGGCAGATACGCAGTATTTT. Protein: CASSLRQGGADTQYF.

The chain combines TRBV11-2 with TRBJ2-1; 9 bases map to TRBD2. The germline gives CDR1 SGHAT, CDR2 FQNNGV. V shed 1 base, J shed 4 bases, and the junction held 8 bases outside the gene matches. CDR3 length equals 17 residues. The CDR3 reads CASSLGRGGRVYNEQFF. In DNA form, the CDR3 reads TGTGCCAGCAGCTTAGGCCGAGGCGGGAGGGTTTACAATGAGCAGTTCTTC.

This clone was observed a handful of times. V is TRBV7-8 and J is TRBJ1-5; D remains ambiguous. The CDR3 has 16 amino acids. With 1 base removed from V and 1 base from J, the gap between germline ends came to 11 bases. The germline CDR1 and CDR2 sequences are SGHVS and FQNEAQ. CDR3 DNA sequence: TGTGCCAGCAGCTTAGTCGAGGGTAGGAGCAATCAGCCCCAGCATTTT. Translated, it gives CASSLVEGRSNQPQHF.

This clone was found a few times. The V and J genes are TRBV11-3 and TRBJ2-1; TRBD2 matches at 11 bases. This CDR3 region has 16 residues. From germline, CDR1 is SGHNT and CDR2 YENEEA. The junction had 9 bases not matched to a gene; V was cut back by 5 bases and J by 6 bases. The CDR3 DNA sequence: TGTGCCAGCAGCCCCCGGGGGACTAGCGGTCCCAATGAGCAGTTCTTC. Translation gives CASSPRGTSGPNEQFF.

The V and J genes are TRBV9 and TRBJ2-2; possibly TRBD1 or TRBD2 for D (5 bases each). Germline V gene sequence: CDR1 SGDLS, CDR2 YYNGEE. V dropped 3 bases and J dropped 6 bases, with 9 bases sitting between them. CDR3 size: 13 residues. The CDR3 DNA sequence: TGTGCCAGCAGCGCTCAGGGAGCCGGGGAGCTGTTTTTT. The encoded protein is CASSAQGAGELFF.

The chain employs TRBV7-9 and TRBJ2-5, with a possible D match to TRBD1 (5 bases). Germline-derived CDR1 and CDR2 are SEHNR and FQNEAQ (reference sequence). Trimming removed 10 bases at V and 11 bases at J, with 17 bases between. The CDR3 is 11 residues long. The CDR3 sequence: CAIGAGRLQYF. In nucleotides, the CDR3 is TGTGCCATAGGGGCCGGCAGGTTGCAGTACTTC. Full variable domain (outside the CDR3, taken from reference TRBV7-9 and TRBJ2-5): DTGVSQNPRHKITKRGQNVTFRCDPISEHNRLYWYRQTLGQGPEFLTYFQNEAQLEKSRLLSDRFSAERPKGSFSTLEIQRTEQGDSAMYLCAIGAGRLQYFGPGTRLLVL.

The chain uses TRBV6-2 or TRBV6-3 and TRBJ1-5; possibly TRBD1 for D (6 bases). CDR1 and CDR2 from the germline V gene are MNHEY and SVGEGT. Trimming took 2 bases from V and 15 from J, leaving 11 bases between them. CDR3 size: 11 residues. The CDR3 DNA reads TGTGCCAGCAGTTACCCCGACAGGCTGCATTTT. The encoded protein is CASSYPDRLHF.

J is TRBJ1-1 and V is TRBV10-3; TRBD1 is a possible D gene (6 bases). CDR3 size: 15 residues. Germline lookup yields CDR1 ENHRY and CDR2 SYGVKD. Deletions cut 6 bases from V and 2 bases from J, with 16 bases between. In DNA, the CDR3 is TGTGCCATCAGAAGTTTGCCCGGGGGCAACACTGAAGCTTTCTTT. This encodes CAIRSLPGGNTEAFF.

V usage is TRBV6-5 and J usage is TRBJ1-5; 7 bases line up with TRBD1. Germline V gene data show CDR1 as MNHEY and CDR2 as SVGAGI. The trim removed 7 bases at V and 6 bases at J, leaving 6 bases unmatched. CDR3 length: 13 amino acids. In DNA form, the CDR3 reads TGTGCCAGCACACAAAACAGGGGTCAGCCCCAGCATTTT. The encoded protein is CASTQNRGQPQHF.

This chain links TRBV28 with TRBJ1-2; D is unresolved. CDR1 MDHEN and CDR2 SYDVKM come from the germline V gene. This CDR3 has 14 residues. V lost 7 bases, J lost 4 bases, and 16 bases lay in between. In DNA, the CDR3 is TGTGCCAGCACCTCTCAGGAGCCTCTCTATGGCTACACCTTC. Translation: CASTSQEPLYGYTF.